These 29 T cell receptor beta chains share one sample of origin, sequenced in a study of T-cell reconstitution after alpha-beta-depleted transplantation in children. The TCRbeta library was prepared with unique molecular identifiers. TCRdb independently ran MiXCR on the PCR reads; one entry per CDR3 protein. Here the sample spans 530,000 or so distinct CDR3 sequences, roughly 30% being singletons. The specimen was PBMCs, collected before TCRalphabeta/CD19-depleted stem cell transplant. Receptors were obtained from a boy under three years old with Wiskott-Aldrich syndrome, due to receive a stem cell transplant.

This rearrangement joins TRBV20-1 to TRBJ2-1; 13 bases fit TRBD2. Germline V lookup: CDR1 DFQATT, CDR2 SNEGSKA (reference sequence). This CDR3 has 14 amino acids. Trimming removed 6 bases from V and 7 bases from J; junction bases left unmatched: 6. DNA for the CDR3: TGCAGTGCAACCGGGACTAGCGGGAAGAATGAGCAGTTCTTC. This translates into CSATGTSGKNEQFF.

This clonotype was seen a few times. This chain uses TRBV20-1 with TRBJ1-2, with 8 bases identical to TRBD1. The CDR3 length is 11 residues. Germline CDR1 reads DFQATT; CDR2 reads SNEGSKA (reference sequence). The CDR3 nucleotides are TGCAGCGCCGGACAGGGCTATGGCTACACCTTC. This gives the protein CSAGQGYGYTF.

Here the CDR3 DNA reads TGCGCCAGCAGCATCTCCGGGACAGGGGAAGAGACCCAGTACTTC. This codes for CASSISGTGEETQYF. The chain carries TRBV5-1 and TRBJ2-5, with TRBD1 matching 10 bases. The length of the CDR3 is 15 residues. Germline values: CDR1 SGHRS, CDR2 YFSETQ. The V and J ends lost 4 bases and 3 bases, in that order; junction bases with no gene match: 6.

The CDR3 here is CASSAPGRYEQYF. DNA for the CDR3: TGTGCCAGCAGCGCGCCTGGGCGCTACGAGCAGTACTTC. The chain has TRBV28 and TRBJ2-7; no clear D. V lost 6 bases, J lost 3 bases, and 12 bases lay in between. Germline-derived CDR1 and CDR2 are MDHEN and SYDVKM. CDR3 length: 13 amino acids.

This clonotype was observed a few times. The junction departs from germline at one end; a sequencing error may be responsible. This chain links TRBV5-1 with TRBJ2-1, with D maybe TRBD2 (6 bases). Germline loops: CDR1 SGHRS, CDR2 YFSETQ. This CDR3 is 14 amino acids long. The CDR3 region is CTSSSGGLYNEQFF. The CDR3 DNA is TGTACCAGCAGCTCCGGAGGGCTCTACAATGAGCAGTTCTTC.

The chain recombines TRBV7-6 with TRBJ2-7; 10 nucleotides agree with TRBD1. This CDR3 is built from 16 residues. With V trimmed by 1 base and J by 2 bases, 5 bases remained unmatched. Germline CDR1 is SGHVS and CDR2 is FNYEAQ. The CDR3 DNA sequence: TGTGCCAGCAGCTTAGGATCGGGACAGGGGACCTACGAGCAGTACTTC. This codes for CASSLGSGQGTYEQYF.

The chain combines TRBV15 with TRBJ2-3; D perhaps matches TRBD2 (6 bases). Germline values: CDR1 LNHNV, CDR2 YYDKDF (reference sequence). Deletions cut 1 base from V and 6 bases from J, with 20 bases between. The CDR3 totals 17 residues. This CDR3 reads CATSRVPPQVGRDTQYF. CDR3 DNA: TGTGCCACCAGCAGAGTTCCCCCTCAGGTTGGGAGGGATACGCAGTATTTT.

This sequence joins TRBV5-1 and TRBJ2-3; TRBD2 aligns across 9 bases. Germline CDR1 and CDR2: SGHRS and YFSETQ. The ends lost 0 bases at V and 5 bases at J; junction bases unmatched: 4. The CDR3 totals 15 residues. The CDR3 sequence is CASSLGSGRGDTQYF. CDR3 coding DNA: TGCGCCAGCAGCTTGGGTAGCGGGAGAGGAGATACGCAGTATTTT.

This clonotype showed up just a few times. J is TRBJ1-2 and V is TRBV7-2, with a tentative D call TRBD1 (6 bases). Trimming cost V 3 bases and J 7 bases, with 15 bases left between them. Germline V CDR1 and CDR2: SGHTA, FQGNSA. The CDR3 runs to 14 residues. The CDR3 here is CASSLNRVLGGYTF. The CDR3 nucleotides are TGTGCCAGCAGCTTGAACAGGGTTTTGGGTGGCTACACCTTC.

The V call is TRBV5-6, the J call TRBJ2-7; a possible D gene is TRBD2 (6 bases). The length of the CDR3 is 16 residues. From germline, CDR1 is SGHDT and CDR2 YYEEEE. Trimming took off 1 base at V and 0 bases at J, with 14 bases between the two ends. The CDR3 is CASSLFGTALSYEQYF. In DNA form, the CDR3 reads TGTGCCAGCAGCTTGTTTGGGACTGCCCTCTCCTACGAGCAGTACTTC.

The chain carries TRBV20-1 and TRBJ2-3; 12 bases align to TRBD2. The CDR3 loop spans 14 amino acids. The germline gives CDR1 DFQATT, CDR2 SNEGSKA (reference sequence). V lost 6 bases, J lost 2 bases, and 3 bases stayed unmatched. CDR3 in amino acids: CSAGLAGPTDTQYF. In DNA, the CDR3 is TGCAGTGCGGGACTAGCGGGCCCCACAGATACGCAGTATTTT.

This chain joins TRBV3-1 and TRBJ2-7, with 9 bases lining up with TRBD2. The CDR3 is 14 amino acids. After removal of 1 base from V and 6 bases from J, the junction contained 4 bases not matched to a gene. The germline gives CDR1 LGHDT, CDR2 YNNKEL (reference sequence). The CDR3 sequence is CASSQGGTSSEQYF. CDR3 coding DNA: TGTGCCAGCAGCCAAGGGGGGACTAGCTCCGAGCAGTACTTC.

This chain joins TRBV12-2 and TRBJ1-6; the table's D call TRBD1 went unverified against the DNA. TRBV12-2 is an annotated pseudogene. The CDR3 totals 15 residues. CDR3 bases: TGTGCAAGTCGCAGATCGCCGGGGTCCAATTCACCCCTCCACTTT. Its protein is CASRRSPGSNSPLHF.

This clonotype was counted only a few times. The CDR3 spells CASSLSFWGVAFF. The CDR3 DNA is TGTGCCAGCAGCTTATCATTTTGGGGTGTGGCTTTCTTT. The chain carries TRBV7-2 and TRBJ1-1; D uncertain. CDR1 is SGHTA, CDR2 FQGNSA, per germline. CDR3 length: 13 residues. Trimming pared 2 bases from V and 11 bases from J, leaving 15 bases between.

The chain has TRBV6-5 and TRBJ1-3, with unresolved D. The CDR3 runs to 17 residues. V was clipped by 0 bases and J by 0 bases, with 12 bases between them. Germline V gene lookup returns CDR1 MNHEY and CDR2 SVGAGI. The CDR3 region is CASSYSARSYSGNTIYF. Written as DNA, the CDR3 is TGTGCCAGCAGTTACTCTGCCAGGAGCTACTCTGGAAACACCATATATTTT.

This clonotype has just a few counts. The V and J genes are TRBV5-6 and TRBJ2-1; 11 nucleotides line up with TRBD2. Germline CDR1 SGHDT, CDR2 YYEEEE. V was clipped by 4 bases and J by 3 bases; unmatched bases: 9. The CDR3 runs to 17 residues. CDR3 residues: CASSGFGTSGNYNEQFF. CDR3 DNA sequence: TGTGCCAGCAGCGGATTCGGGACTAGCGGTAACTACAATGAGCAGTTCTTC.

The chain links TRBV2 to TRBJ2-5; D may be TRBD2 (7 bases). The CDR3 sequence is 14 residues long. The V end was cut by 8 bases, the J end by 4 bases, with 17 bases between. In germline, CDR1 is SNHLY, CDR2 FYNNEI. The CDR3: CASQGGTPSETQYF. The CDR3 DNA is TGTGCCAGCCAGGGAGGGACACCGTCAGAGACCCAGTACTTC. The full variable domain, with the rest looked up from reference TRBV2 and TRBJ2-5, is EPEVTQTPSHQVTQMGQEVILRCVPISNHLYFYWYRQILGQKVEFLVSFYNNEISEKSEIFDDQFSVERPDGSNFTLKIRSTKLEDSAMYFCASQGGTPSETQYFGPGTRLLVL.

The CDR3 region is CASSEDRVGGYTF. CDR3 nucleotide sequence: TGTGCCAGCAGTGAGGACAGGGTTGGCGGCTACACCTTC. The genes are TRBV12-3 or TRBV12-4 and TRBJ1-2, with 8 bases fitting TRBD1. V gave up 5 bases and J gave up 8 bases; unmatched junction bases: 7. There are 13 residues in the CDR3.

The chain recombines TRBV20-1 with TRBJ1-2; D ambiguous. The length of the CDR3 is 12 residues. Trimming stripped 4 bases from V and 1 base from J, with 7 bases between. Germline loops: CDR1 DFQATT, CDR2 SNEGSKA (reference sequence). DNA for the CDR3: TGCAGTGCTAACCCCAGTAACTATGGCTACACCTTC. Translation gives CSANPSNYGYTF.

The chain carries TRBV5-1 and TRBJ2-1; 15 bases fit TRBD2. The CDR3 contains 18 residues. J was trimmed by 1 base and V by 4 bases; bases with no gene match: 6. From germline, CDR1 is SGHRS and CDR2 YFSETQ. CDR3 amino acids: CASSPGLAGGPSYNEQFF. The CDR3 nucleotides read TGCGCCAGCAGCCCTGGACTAGCGGGAGGGCCATCCTACAATGAGCAGTTCTTC. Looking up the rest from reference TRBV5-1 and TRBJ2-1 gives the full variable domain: KAGVTQTPRYLIKTRGQQVTLSCSPISGHRSVSWYQQTPGQGLQFLFEYFSETQRNKGNFPGRFSGRQFSNSRSEMNVSTLELGDSALYLCASSPGLAGGPSYNEQFFGPGTRLTVL.

CDR3 sequence reads: CASSAGLANTEAFF. The CDR3 nucleotides read TGCGCCAGCAGCGCAGGGTTGGCGAACACTGAAGCTTTCTTT. This chain uses TRBV5-1 with TRBJ1-1; D perhaps matches TRBD1 (5 bases). V lost 4 bases and J lost 1, with 11 bases in between. There are 14 residues in the CDR3. Germline V lookup: CDR1 SGHRS, CDR2 YFSETQ.

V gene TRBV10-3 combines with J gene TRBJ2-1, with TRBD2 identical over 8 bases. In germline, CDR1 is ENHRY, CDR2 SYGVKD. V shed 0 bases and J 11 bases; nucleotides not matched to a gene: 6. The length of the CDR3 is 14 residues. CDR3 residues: CAISESEDSGKQFF. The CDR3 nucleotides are TGTGCCATCAGTGAGTCGGAGGATAGCGGGAAGCAGTTCTTC.

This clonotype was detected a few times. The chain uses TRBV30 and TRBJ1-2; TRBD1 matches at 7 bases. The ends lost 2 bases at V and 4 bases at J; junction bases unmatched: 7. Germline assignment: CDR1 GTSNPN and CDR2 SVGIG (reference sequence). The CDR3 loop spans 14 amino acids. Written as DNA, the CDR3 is TGTGCCTGGAGTAGACAGGGCTTCGGCTATGGCTACACCTTC. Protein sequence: CAWSRQGFGYGYTF. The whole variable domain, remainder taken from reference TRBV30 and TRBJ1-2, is SQTIHQWPATLVQPVGSPLSLECTVEGTSNPNLYWYRQAAGRGLQLLFYSVGIGQISSEVPQNLSASRPQDRQFILSSKKLLLSDSGFYLCAWSRQGFGYGYTFGSGTRLTVV.

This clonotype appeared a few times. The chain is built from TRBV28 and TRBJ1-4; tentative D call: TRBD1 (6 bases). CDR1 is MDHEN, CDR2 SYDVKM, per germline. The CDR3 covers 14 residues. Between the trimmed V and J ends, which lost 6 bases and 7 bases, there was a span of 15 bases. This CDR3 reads CASSSGVVGEKLFF. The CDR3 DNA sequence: TGTGCCAGCAGCTCAGGGGTGGTTGGTGAAAAACTGTTTTTT.

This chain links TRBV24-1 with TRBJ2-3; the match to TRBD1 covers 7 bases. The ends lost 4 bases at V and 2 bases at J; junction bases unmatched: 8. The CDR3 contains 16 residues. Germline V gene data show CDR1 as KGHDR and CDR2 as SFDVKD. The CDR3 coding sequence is TGTGCCACCAGTGAATCGACAGGGCTATACACAGATACGCAGTATTTT. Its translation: CATSESTGLYTDTQYF.

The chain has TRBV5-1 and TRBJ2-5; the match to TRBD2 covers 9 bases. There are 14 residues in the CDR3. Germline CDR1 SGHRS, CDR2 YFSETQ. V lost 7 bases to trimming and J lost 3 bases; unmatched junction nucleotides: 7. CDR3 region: CASGLTSGEETQYF. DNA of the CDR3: TGCGCCAGCGGATTGACTAGCGGAGAAGAGACCCAGTACTTC.

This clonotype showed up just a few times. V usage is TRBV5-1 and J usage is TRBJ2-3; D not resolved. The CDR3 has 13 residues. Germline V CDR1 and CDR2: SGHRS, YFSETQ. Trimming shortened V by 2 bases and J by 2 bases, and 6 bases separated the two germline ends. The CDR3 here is CASSFSTTDTQYF. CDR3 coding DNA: TGCGCCAGCAGCTTCTCCACCACAGATACGCAGTATTTT. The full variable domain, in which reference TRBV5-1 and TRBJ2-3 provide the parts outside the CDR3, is KAGVTQTPRYLIKTRGQQVTLSCSPISGHRSVSWYQQTPGQGLQFLFEYFSETQRNKGNFPGRFSGRQFSNSRSEMNVSTLELGDSALYLCASSFSTTDTQYFGPGTRLTVL.

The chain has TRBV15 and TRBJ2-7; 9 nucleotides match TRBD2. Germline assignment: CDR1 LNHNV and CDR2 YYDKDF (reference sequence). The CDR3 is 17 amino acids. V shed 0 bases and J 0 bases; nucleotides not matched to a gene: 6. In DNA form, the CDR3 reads TGTGCCACCAGCAGAGACCGGCTTAGCGGGGGCTCCTACGAGCAGTACTTC. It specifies CATSRDRLSGGSYEQYF.

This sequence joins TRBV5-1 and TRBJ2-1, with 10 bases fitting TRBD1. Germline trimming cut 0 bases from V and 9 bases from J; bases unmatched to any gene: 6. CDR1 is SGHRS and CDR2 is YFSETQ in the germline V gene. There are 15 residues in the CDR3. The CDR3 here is CASSLGRTGGSEQFF. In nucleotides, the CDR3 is TGCGCCAGCAGCTTGGGGAGGACAGGGGGGAGTGAGCAGTTCTTC.